This T cell receptor beta chain is drawn from a study of blood T cell repertoires in COVID-19. Study-level background: Whether acute or convalescent, the COVID-19 samples came from the United States, Italy and Spain. Sources were T cells, B-cell-depleted T cells, or PBMCs; the material itself was cDNA or gDNA.

Source study methods: Reference gene primer amplification gave estimated nucleated cell counts. Libraries were prepared by immunoSEQ multiplex PCR; TCRdb keeps only in-frame clonotypes and omits some of them. That table gives V, J and clone size, and the DNA gave D and trimming. The table includes more than 200,000 clones, roughly nine tenths detected once. Germline CDR1 reads WSHSY; CDR2 reads SAAADI. Trimming removed 4 bases at V and 5 bases at J, with 10 bases between. This CDR3 has 13 residues. This clonotype originated in a woman aged 45 to 65 with acute or convalescent COVID-19. Sequenced: peripheral blood. The chain employs TRBV10-2 and TRBJ2-3; D uncertain. The CDR3 sequence is CASSARSQDTQYF. As DNA, the CDR3 is TGCGCCAGCAGTGCTAGGAGCCAAGATACGCAGTATTTT.